This T cell receptor beta chain was sequenced for a study of T cell responses to AZD1222 COVID-19 vaccine. Data came from immunoSEQ multiplex PCR; TCRdb stores just in-frame clones and leaves some out. The sample lists approximately 260,000 clones, over 90% occurring once. Trimming cost V 5 bases and J 1 base, with 12 bases left between them. Germline values: CDR1 SEHNR, CDR2 FQNEAQ (reference sequence). The CDR3 spans 15 residues. Study-level points and caveats: Across spike, vaccine-associated CD4 TCRs were found, dominant at 160-218 and 743-854. Among spike-specific TCRs, nearly half reportedly target unmutated variant regions. Rises in breadth and depth of Spike-specific TCRs came after two AZD1222 doses.

On this clone itself: Its specificity is unknown.

The starting material was peripheral blood, obtained on day 0 of AZD1222 vaccination. This TCR derives from an adult in good health. This chain joins TRBV7-9 and TRBJ2-1; the D call may be TRBD1 or TRBD2 (5 bases each). CDR3 sequence (DNA): TGTGCCAGCAGCCTCCCCAGGGAGTCCTACAATGAGCAGTTCTTC. Protein sequence: CASSLPRESYNEQFF.